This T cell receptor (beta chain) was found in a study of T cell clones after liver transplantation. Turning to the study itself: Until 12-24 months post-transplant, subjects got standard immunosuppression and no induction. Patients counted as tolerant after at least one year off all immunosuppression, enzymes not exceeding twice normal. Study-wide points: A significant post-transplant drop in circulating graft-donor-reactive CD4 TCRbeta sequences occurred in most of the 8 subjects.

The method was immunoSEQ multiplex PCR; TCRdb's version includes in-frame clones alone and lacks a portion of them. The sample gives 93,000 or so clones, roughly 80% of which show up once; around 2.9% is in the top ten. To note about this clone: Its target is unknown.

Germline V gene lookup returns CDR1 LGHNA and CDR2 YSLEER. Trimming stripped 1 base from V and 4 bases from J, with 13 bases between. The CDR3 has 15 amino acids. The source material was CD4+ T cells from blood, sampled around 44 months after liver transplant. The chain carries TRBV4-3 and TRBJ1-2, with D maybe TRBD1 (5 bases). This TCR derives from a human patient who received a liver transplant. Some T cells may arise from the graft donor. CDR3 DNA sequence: TGCGCCAGCAGCCAAGGTGGGACCGGGGTCTATGGCTACACCTTC. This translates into CASSQGGTGVYGYTF.